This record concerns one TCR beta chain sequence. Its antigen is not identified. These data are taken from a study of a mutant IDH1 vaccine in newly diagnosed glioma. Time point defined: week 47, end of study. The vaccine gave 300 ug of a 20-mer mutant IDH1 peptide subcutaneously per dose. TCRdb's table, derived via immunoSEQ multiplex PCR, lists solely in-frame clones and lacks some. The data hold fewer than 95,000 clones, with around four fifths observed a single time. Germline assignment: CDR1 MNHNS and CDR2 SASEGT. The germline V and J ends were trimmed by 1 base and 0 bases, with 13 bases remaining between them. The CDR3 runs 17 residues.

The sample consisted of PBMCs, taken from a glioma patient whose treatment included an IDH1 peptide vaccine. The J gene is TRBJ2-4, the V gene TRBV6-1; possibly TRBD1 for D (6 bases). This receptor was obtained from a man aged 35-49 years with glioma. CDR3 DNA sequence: TGTGCCAGCAGTGAAGAGGGCACAGGGCTAGCCAAAAACATTCAGTACTTC. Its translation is CASSEEGTGLAKNIQYF.